This TCR beta chain derives from a study of blood T cell repertoires in COVID-19. Study in general: Sample material is recorded as cDNA or gDNA derived from T cells, B-cell-depleted T cells, or PBMCs.

The CDR3 is made up of 15 amino acids. The trim removed 3 bases at V and 0 bases at J, leaving 3 bases unmatched. Per the germline V gene, CDR1 is SGDLS and CDR2 is YYNGEE. Original analysis: How many nucleated cells were present was estimated from reference gene primer amplification. Generated by immunoSEQ multiplex PCR, the TCRdb table keeps only in-frame clones and is missing some. V, J and clone size reflect that table, while D and trimming were determined from the DNA. The sample records about 350,000 clones, about 90% being singletons. Specimen: PBMCs or T cells enriched from blood (not recorded which). The chain joins TRBV9 to TRBJ1-3; TRBD1 matches 7 bases. The source of this sequence is a woman between 25 and 40 years old who had recovered from COVID-19. The CDR3 region is CASSGQGISGNTIYF. The CDR3 DNA reads as TGTGCCAGCAGCGGACAGGGAATCTCTGGAAACACCATATATTTT.